This T cell receptor beta chain appears in the sequencing data of a study of control samples from healthy donors and cancer patients. TCRdb keeps only in-frame clones here, not all; method: immunoSEQ multiplex PCR. The data show more than 95,000 clones, with around 90% seen just once and over 2% held by the top ten. Germline loops: CDR1 LNHDA, CDR2 SQIVND (reference sequence). With 5 bases clipped from V and 1 base from J, the junction kept 4 bases outside the gene matches. This CDR3 spans 14 amino acids. Sequenced material: blood. The rearrangement joins TRBV19 to TRBJ2-7; TRBD2 matches at 8 bases. This clonotype was sampled from a woman aged 70 to 79 in good health. CDR3 nucleotide sequence: TGTGCCAGTAGTCCCTCGGGAGGGTCCTACGAGCAGTACTTC. The encoded protein is CASSPSGGSYEQYF.